The subject of this entry is one T cell receptor beta chain. What it binds is unknown. Between the trimmed V and J ends, which lost 3 bases and 5 bases, there was a span of 7 bases. This CDR3 is 13 amino acids long. The germline CDR1 and CDR2 sequences are LNHDA and SQIVND (reference sequence). This sample stems from a study of Ad26.COV2.S vaccination and SARS-CoV-2 variants. The study's findings and limits: Total responses of T cells may have been underestimated by the analyses of TCR breadth and depth.

Treatment here: roughly 18 received Ad26.COV2.S at low or high dose, single or two shots; several received placebo; per-sample allocation not given. The study sampled participants on day 63 after the first vaccine or placebo injection. Sequencing used immunoSEQ multiplex PCR; TCRdb keeps in-frame clones, though not all of them. The table lists around 450,000 clones, 89% of them singletons. Source: peripheral blood, taken in a trial of Ad26.COV2.S vaccine versus placebo. The chain combines TRBV19 with TRBJ1-4; D uncertain. This TCR was recovered from a person aged 18-60 years who received the Ad26.COV2.S COVID-19 vaccine or a placebo. CDR3 in amino acids: CASSIPLNEKLFF. The CDR3 DNA sequence: TGTGCCAGTAGTATCCCCCTAAATGAAAAACTGTTTTTT.